The T cell receptor (beta chain) described here comes from a study of OX40 agonist ivuxolimab in advanced cancers. Across the study: Dosing consisted of intravenous ivuxolimab at 0.01 to 10 mg/kg every 2 weeks. The eligibility criteria allowed prior anti-PD-1, anti-PD-L1 or anti-CTLA-4 therapy, and around 40% had some. Broader study findings: On average, CD8+ T cells showed a greater number of expanded clones than CD4+.

This clone has just one count. Its antigen is unknown. Germline V CDR1 and CDR2: KGHSH, LQKENI. Trimming left V 0 bases short and J 4 bases short, with 11 bases between. The CDR3 totals 15 residues. Autoimmune disease history or systemic immunosuppression disqualified patients. The assay was immunoSEQ multiplex PCR, and TCRdb's table has in-frame clones only and misses some. The sample lists more than 80,000 clones; around 90% were seen once. The chain uses TRBV18 and TRBJ2-3, with a tentative D call TRBD1 (5 bases). This material consisted of CD4+ or CD8+ T cells sorted from blood, taken in a trial of the OX40 agonist ivuxolimab. The clonotype originates from an adult with an advanced solid tumor such as melanoma, head and neck, liver or kidney cancer. The CDR3 DNA is TGTGCCAGCTCACCACCGAGTGGCAGGGCAGATACGCAGTATTTT. Translated, it gives CASSPPSGRADTQYF.